A selection of T cell receptor beta chains follows, all from one sample in a study of blood T cell repertoires in COVID-19. This table comes from immunoSEQ multiplex PCR, and its TCRdb copy is limited to in-frame clones, with some not included. In the table there are over 200,000 clones, 81% of which are singletons. The sequenced sample consisted of PBMCs or T cells enriched from blood (not recorded which). These receptors were taken from a woman between 50 and 59 years old with acute COVID-19. Both conserved end residues are part of each CDR3. The D gene is left open where the match is weak. Clone size, where shown, is once, few, many, or a class for clones that have expanded.

clone size: NA; V gene: TRBV7-2; J gene: TRBJ1-2; D gene: TRBD1; CDR3 DNA: TGTGCCAGCAGCGTCCCGGGACAGGGCCCCAGCTACACCTTC; CDR3 protein: CASSVPGQGPSYTF
clone size: NA; V gene: TRBV7-9; J gene: TRBJ2-1; D gene: NA; CDR3 DNA: TGTGCCAGCAGCTTAAACCGGGACTCTCGCTACAATGAGCAGTTCTTC; CDR3 protein: CASSLNRDSRYNEQFF
clone size: NA; V gene: TRBV4-1; J gene: TRBJ2-7; D gene: TRBD2; CDR3 DNA: TGCGCCAGCAGCCGCCTCGGAGCGGGAGTCATCGAGCAGTACTTC; CDR3 protein: CASSRLGAGVIEQYF
clone size: NA; V gene: TRBV2; J gene: TRBJ2-7; D gene: TRBD2; CDR3 DNA: TGTGCCAGCAGTGAAGCGCGAGCGGGGGGGTCTCCGCCCGACGAGCAGTACTTC; CDR3 protein: CASSEARAGGSPPDEQYF
clone size: NA; V gene: TRBV19; J gene: TRBJ1-2; D gene: TRBD1; CDR3 DNA: TGTGCCAGTAGCGATAGAACCGGGACAGCGAAATATGGCTACACCTTC; CDR3 protein: CASSDRTGTAKYGYTF
clone size: NA; V gene: TRBV7-2; J gene: TRBJ2-5; D gene: NA; CDR3 DNA: TGTGCCAGCAGCTTAGCGGGAGTTTTAGAGACCCAGTACTTC; CDR3 protein: CASSLAGVLETQYF
clone size: NA; V gene: TRBV29-1; J gene: TRBJ2-7; D gene: TRBD2; CDR3 DNA: TGCAGCGTTGTTAGCGGGTGGACCTACGAGCAGTACTTC; CDR3 protein: CSVVSGWTYEQYF
clone size: NA; V gene: TRBV28; J gene: TRBJ2-3; D gene: TRBD2; CDR3 DNA: TGTGCCAGCAGTTGGCAAGCGGGGGGCGGGTCTAGCACAGATACGCAGTATTTT; CDR3 protein: CASSWQAGGGSSTDTQYF
clone size: NA; V gene: TRBV19; J gene: TRBJ1-3; D gene: TRBD1; CDR3 DNA: TGTGCCAGGGACAGGGGACGGTTTGGAAACACCATATATTTT; CDR3 protein: CARDRGRFGNTIYF
clone size: few; V gene: TRBV28; J gene: TRBJ1-3; D gene: NA; CDR3 DNA: TGTGCCAGCACGGGAACTGGAAACACCATATATTTT; CDR3 protein: CASTGTGNTIYF
clone size: NA; V gene: TRBV28; J gene: TRBJ2-7; D gene: TRBD2; CDR3 DNA: TGTGCCAGCATCGGGGGGTGGCAGGGCAGTCTCTACGAGCAGTACTTC; CDR3 protein: CASIGGWQGSLYEQYF
clone size: once; V gene: TRBV4-3; J gene: TRBJ1-4; D gene: NA; CDR3 DNA: TGCGCCAGCAGCCTCGGGGGGTTTCAGGATGAAAAACTGTTTTTT; CDR3 protein: CASSLGGFQDEKLFF
clone size: NA; V gene: TRBV2; J gene: TRBJ1-3; D gene: NA; CDR3 DNA: TGTGCCAGCAAGTCAGGGTACTCTGGAAACACCATATATTTT; CDR3 protein: CASKSGYSGNTIYF
clone size: NA; V gene: TRBV5-6; J gene: TRBJ2-7; D gene: TRBD2; CDR3 DNA: TGTGCCAGCAGCCCGAGCGGGAGGCTAAACTACGAGCAGTACTTC; CDR3 protein: CASSPSGRLNYEQYF
clone size: NA; V gene: TRBV4-1; J gene: TRBJ1-5; D gene: NA; CDR3 DNA: TGCGCCAGCAGCCCAGGGAGGCCCCCGGGATTAACCCAGCCCCAGCATTTT; CDR3 protein: CASSPGRPPGLTQPQHF
clone size: NA; V gene: TRBV7-9; J gene: TRBJ2-3; D gene: TRBD2; CDR3 DNA: TGTGCCAGCAGCGGGCCGGGACTAGCGGGAGCTGGGGATACGCAGTATTTT; CDR3 protein: CASSGPGLAGAGDTQYF
clone size: NA; V gene: TRBV28; J gene: TRBJ2-2; D gene: TRBD2; CDR3 DNA: TGTGCCAGCAGTTTTGGTAGCGGGGACACCGGGGAGCTGTTTTTT; CDR3 protein: CASSFGSGDTGELFF
clone size: NA; V gene: TRBV7-2; J gene: TRBJ1-2; D gene: TRBD1; CDR3 DNA: TGTGCCAGCAGCCCTGGGACAGCCACCTATGGCTACACCTTC; CDR3 protein: CASSPGTATYGYTF
clone size: NA; V gene: TRBV27; J gene: TRBJ2-1; D gene: TRBD2; CDR3 DNA: TGTGCCAGCAGTTTAGCGGCTAGCGGGAACAATGAGCAGTTCTTC; CDR3 protein: CASSLAASGNNEQFF
clone size: NA; V gene: TRBV28; J gene: TRBJ1-2; D gene: NA; CDR3 DNA: TGTGCCAGCAGCTATTATTATGGCTACACCTTC; CDR3 protein: CASSYYYGYTF
clone size: once; V gene: TRBV7-2; J gene: TRBJ2-6; D gene: NA; CDR3 DNA: TGTGCCAGCAGCTTAAACGGGGGAACTGGGGCCAACGTCCTGACTTTC; CDR3 protein: CASSLNGGTGANVLTF
clone size: NA; V gene: TRBV6-5; J gene: TRBJ2-5; D gene: TRBD1; CDR3 DNA: TGTGCCAGCAGCATGACAGGGCCCCAAGAGACCCAGTACTTC; CDR3 protein: CASSMTGPQETQYF
clone size: NA; V gene: TRBV12-5; J gene: TRBJ2-3; D gene: TRBD2; CDR3 DNA: TGTGCTAGTGCCATCCTCCGACTAGCGGGGACCACAGATACGCAGTATTTT; CDR3 protein: CASAILRLAGTTDTQYF
clone size: NA; V gene: TRBV28; J gene: TRBJ2-5; D gene: TRBD1; CDR3 DNA: TGTGCCAGTGGGACAGGGTTTACAGAGACCCAGTACTTC; CDR3 protein: CASGTGFTETQYF
clone size: NA; V gene: TRBV18; J gene: TRBJ2-7; D gene: NA; CDR3 DNA: TGTGCCAGCTCACCCCGCCTCGACAGCGAGCAGTACTTC; CDR3 protein: CASSPRLDSEQYF
clone size: NA; V gene: TRBV28; J gene: TRBJ2-7; D gene: NA; CDR3 DNA: TGTGCCAGCAGCCCCAGGACTTACGAGCAGTACTTC; CDR3 protein: CASSPRTYEQYF
clone size: NA; V gene: TRBV27; J gene: TRBJ2-7; D gene: TRBD1; CDR3 DNA: TGTGCCAGTCGGGACAGGGGGACGTACGAGCAGTACTTC; CDR3 protein: CASRDRGTYEQYF
clone size: NA; V gene: TRBV7-9; J gene: TRBJ2-5; D gene: NA; CDR3 DNA: TGTGCCAGCAGCTTAGGCTCCAGCCAAGAGACCCAGTACTTC; CDR3 protein: CASSLGSSQETQYF
clone size: NA; V gene: TRBV6-5; J gene: TRBJ2-3; D gene: TRBD2; CDR3 DNA: TGTGCCAGCAGGAGCGGCGGGAGTTCGGATACGCAGTATTTT; CDR3 protein: CASRSGGSSDTQYF
clone size: once; V gene: TRBV28; J gene: TRBJ2-5; D gene: NA; CDR3 DNA: TGTGCCAGCTCAAAGAGGGAGACCCAGTACTTC; CDR3 protein: CASSKRETQYF
clone size: few; V gene: TRBV7-2; J gene: TRBJ2-7; D gene: TRBD2; CDR3 DNA: TGTGCCAGCAGCTTATGGACGGGGGGAGAGCAGTACTTC; CDR3 protein: CASSLWTGGEQYF
clone size: NA; V gene: TRBV7-9; J gene: TRBJ2-5; D gene: NA; CDR3 DNA: TGTGCCAGCAGCTTACGGCTAGCGAGTATGGAGACCCAGTACTTC; CDR3 protein: CASSLRLASMETQYF
clone size: NA; V gene: TRBV20-1; J gene: TRBJ2-5; D gene: NA; CDR3 DNA: TGCAGTGCTAGTGGGAGGGAGACCCAGTACTTC; CDR3 protein: CSASGRETQYF
clone size: NA; V gene: TRBV2; J gene: TRBJ2-7; D gene: TRBD2; CDR3 DNA: TGTGCCACCAAGCTGTCGACTAGCGGGCGAGCCTACGAGCAGTACTTC; CDR3 protein: CATKLSTSGRAYEQYF
clone size: NA; V gene: TRBV7-3; J gene: TRBJ2-5; D gene: NA; CDR3 DNA: TGTGCCAGCAGCTTAACGCCGGGGGTAGAGACCCAGTACTTC; CDR3 protein: CASSLTPGVETQYF
clone size: once; V gene: TRBV5-1; J gene: TRBJ2-5; D gene: NA; CDR3 DNA: TGCGCCAGCAGCTTGGCCCCAAAAGAGACCCAGTACTTC; CDR3 protein: CASSLAPKETQYF
clone size: NA; V gene: TRBV28; J gene: TRBJ2-7; D gene: TRBD2; CDR3 DNA: TGTGCCAGCAGTTTTCTAGCGGGAGGCTCCTACGAGCAGTACTTC; CDR3 protein: CASSFLAGGSYEQYF
clone size: once; V gene: TRBV28; J gene: TRBJ1-2; D gene: TRBD1; CDR3 DNA: TGTGCCAGCACCACCAGGACAGGGGGTAACTATGGCTACACCTTC; CDR3 protein: CASTTRTGGNYGYTF
clone size: NA; V gene: TRBV6-2/TRBV6-3; J gene: TRBJ1-5; D gene: NA; CDR3 DNA: TGTGCCAGCAGTTACGGCAGTCCACCCAATCAGCCCCAGCATTTT; CDR3 protein: CASSYGSPPNQPQHF
clone size: NA; V gene: TRBV11-3; J gene: TRBJ2-3; D gene: NA; CDR3 DNA: TGTGCCAGCAGCCGCCCCGGTCTCACAGATACGCAGTATTTT; CDR3 protein: CASSRPGLTDTQYF
clone size: NA; V gene: TRBV18; J gene: TRBJ1-5; D gene: NA; CDR3 DNA: TGTGCCAGCTCACCGCGTCGGGCGGGCGGCAATCAGCCCCAGCATTTT; CDR3 protein: CASSPRRAGGNQPQHF
clone size: NA; V gene: TRBV3-1/TRBV3-2; J gene: TRBJ2-7; D gene: TRBD1; CDR3 DNA: TGTGCCAGCAGCCAGGGACAGGGGTACGAGCAGTACTTC; CDR3 protein: CASSQGQGYEQYF
clone size: NA; V gene: TRBV4-1; J gene: TRBJ1-1; D gene: NA; CDR3 DNA: TGCGCCAGCAGCCAAGACAGGGGCACTGAAGCTTTCTTT; CDR3 protein: CASSQDRGTEAFF
clone size: NA; V gene: TRBV18; J gene: TRBJ2-3; D gene: TRBD1; CDR3 DNA: TGTGCCAGCTCACCCAGGACAGGGGGCGTAGGGACAGATACGCAGTATTTT; CDR3 protein: CASSPRTGGVGTDTQYF
clone size: NA; V gene: TRBV6-2/TRBV6-3; J gene: TRBJ2-3; D gene: TRBD1; CDR3 DNA: TGTGCCAGCAGTTCAACCCTGGGACAGGGGGCGGCAGATACGCAGTATTTT; CDR3 protein: CASSSTLGQGAADTQYF
clone size: NA; V gene: TRBV10-3; J gene: TRBJ2-3; D gene: TRBD2; CDR3 DNA: TGTGCCATCAGCAAGATCCCGACTAGCGGGACAGATACGCAGTATTTT; CDR3 protein: CAISKIPTSGTDTQYF
clone size: NA; V gene: TRBV10-1; J gene: TRBJ1-1; D gene: TRBD1; CDR3 DNA: TGCGCCAGCAGGTGGGACAGGGGGAACACTGAAGCTTTCTTT; CDR3 protein: CASRWDRGNTEAFF
clone size: few; V gene: TRBV5-4; J gene: TRBJ2-1; D gene: TRBD2; CDR3 DNA: TGTGCCAGCAGCCCAGGGCGGGCGGGAGCGAATGAGCAGTTCTTC; CDR3 protein: CASSPGRAGANEQFF
clone size: NA; V gene: TRBV5-1; J gene: TRBJ2-7; D gene: TRBD1; CDR3 DNA: TGCGCCAGCAGCTGGCAACTTCCGGGACAGGGAGGGTCCTACGAGCAGTACTTC; CDR3 protein: CASSWQLPGQGGSYEQYF
clone size: NA; V gene: TRBV7-2; J gene: TRBJ2-7; D gene: TRBD2; CDR3 DNA: TGTGCCAGCAGCCCGGGGCTAGCGGGAGACCGCGAGCAGTACTTC; CDR3 protein: CASSPGLAGDREQYF
clone size: NA; V gene: TRBV19; J gene: TRBJ1-5; D gene: NA; CDR3 DNA: TGTGCCAGTAGTATAGTTAGCCGGCAGCCCAGAGACGTTCGGGGCAATCAGCCCCAGCATTTT; CDR3 protein: CASSIVSRQPRDVRGNQPQHF
clone size: NA; V gene: TRBV28; J gene: TRBJ1-2; D gene: NA; CDR3 DNA: TGTGCCAGCAGTTCTACCCTGATGGGCCCCCCTCATGGCTACACCTTC; CDR3 protein: CASSSTLMGPPHGYTF
clone size: NA; V gene: TRBV3-1/TRBV3-2; J gene: TRBJ1-3; D gene: TRBD1; CDR3 DNA: TGTGCCAGCAGCCAAGGACGGGACAGGGCTTGGGGAAACACCATATATTTT; CDR3 protein: CASSQGRDRAWGNTIYF
clone size: NA; V gene: TRBV15; J gene: TRBJ2-3; D gene: NA; CDR3 DNA: TGTGCCACCAGCAGAGGGGGGCTGATGGGGGGCACAGATACGCAGTATTTT; CDR3 protein: CATSRGGLMGGTDTQYF
clone size: NA; V gene: TRBV4-3; J gene: TRBJ2-7; D gene: TRBD1; CDR3 DNA: TGCGCCAGCAGCCAGGACAGGGTACCTTCCTACGAGCAGTACTTC; CDR3 protein: CASSQDRVPSYEQYF